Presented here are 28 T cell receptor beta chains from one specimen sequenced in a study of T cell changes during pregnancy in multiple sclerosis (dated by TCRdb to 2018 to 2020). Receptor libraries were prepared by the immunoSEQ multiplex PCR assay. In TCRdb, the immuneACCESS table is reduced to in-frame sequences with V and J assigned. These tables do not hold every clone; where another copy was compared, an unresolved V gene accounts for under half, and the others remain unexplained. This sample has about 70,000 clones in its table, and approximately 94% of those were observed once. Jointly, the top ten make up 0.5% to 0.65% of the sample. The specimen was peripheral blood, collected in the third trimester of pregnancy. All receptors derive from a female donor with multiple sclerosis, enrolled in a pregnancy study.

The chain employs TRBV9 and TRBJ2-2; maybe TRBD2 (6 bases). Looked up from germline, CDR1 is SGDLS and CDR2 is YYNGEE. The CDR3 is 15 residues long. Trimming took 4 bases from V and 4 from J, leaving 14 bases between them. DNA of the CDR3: TGTGCCAGCAGCCCCCGCGGAGGGGCCACCGGGGAGCTGTTTTTT. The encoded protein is CASSPRGGATGELFF.

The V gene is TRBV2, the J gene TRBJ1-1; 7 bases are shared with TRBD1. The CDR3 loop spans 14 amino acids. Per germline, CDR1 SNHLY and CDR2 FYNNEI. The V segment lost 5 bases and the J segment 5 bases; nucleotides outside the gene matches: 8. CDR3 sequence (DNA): TGTGCCAGCAGTCTACAGGGGCGAGGAACTGAAGCTTTCTTT. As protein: CASSLQGRGTEAFF.

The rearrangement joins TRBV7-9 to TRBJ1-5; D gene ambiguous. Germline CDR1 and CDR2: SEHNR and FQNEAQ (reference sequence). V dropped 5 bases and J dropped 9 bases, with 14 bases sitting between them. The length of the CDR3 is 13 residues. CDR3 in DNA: TGTGCCAGCAGCCCCGACGGGTTGTTGCCCCAGCATTTT. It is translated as CASSPDGLLPQHF.

Here the CDR3 reads CASSTAAGTGNTEAFF. DNA for the CDR3: TGTGCCAGTAGTACGGCAGCAGGGACAGGGAACACTGAAGCTTTCTTT. The chain links TRBV19 to TRBJ1-1, with 8 bases fitting TRBD1. This CDR3 spans 16 amino acids. Germline V gene data show CDR1 as LNHDA and CDR2 as SQIVND (reference sequence). Losses at the gene ends were 4 bases for V and 1 base for J; bases not matched to a gene: 8.

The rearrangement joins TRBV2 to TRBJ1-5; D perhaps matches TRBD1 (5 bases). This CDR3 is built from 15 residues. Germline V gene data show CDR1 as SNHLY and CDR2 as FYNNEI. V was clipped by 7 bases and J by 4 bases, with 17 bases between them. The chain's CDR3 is CASTGRGVMNQPQHF. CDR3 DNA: TGTGCCAGCACCGGGCGGGGGGTTATGAATCAGCCCCAGCATTTT.

CDR3 residues: CASSIQLASGGYLSSYNEQFF. The CDR3 DNA reads as TGTGCCAGTAGTATCCAGCTGGCTAGCGGGGGCTACCTGAGCTCCTACAATGAGCAGTTCTTC. The genes are TRBV19 and TRBJ2-1; 10 bases are a match to TRBD2. The CDR3 extends over 21 amino acids. The V segment lost 3 bases and the J segment 0 bases; nucleotides outside the gene matches: 17. Germline CDR1 reads LNHDA; CDR2 reads SQIVND (reference sequence).

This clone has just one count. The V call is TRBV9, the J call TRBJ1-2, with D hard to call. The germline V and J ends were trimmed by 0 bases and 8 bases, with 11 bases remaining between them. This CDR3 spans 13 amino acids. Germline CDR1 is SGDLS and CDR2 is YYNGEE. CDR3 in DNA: TGTGCCAGCAGCGTAGAGAGGGAGCGAGGCTACACCTTC. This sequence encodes CASSVERERGYTF.

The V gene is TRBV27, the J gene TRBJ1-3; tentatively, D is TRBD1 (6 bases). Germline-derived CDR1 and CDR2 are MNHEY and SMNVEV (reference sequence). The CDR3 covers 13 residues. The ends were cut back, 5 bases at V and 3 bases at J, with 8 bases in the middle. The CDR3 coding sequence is TGTGCCAGCAGTACAGGGATTGGAAACACCATATATTTT. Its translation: CASSTGIGNTIYF.

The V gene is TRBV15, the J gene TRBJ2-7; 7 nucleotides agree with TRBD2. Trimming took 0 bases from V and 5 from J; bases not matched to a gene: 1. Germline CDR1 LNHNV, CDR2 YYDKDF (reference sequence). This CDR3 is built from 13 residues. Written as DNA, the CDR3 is TGTGCCACCAGCAGAGATCGGGGGGACGAGCAGTACTTC. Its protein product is CATSRDRGDEQYF.

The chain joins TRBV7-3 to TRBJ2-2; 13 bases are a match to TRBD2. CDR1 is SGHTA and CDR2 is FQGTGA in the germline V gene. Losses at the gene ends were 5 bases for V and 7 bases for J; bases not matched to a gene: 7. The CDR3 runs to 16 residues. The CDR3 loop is CASSRTSGGPHGELFF. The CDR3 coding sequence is TGTGCCAGCAGCCGGACTAGCGGGGGCCCCCACGGGGAGCTGTTTTTT.

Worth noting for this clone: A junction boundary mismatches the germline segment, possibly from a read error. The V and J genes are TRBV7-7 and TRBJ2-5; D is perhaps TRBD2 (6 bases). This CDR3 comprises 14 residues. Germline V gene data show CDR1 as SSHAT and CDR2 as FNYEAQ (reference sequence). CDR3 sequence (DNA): TGTGCTAGCAGCGTCGGGGACTCCCCAGAGACCCAGTACTTC. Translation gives CASSVGDSPETQYF.

CDR3 region: CASSLGGQGLYEQYF. In nucleotides, the CDR3 is TGTGCCAGCAGCTTAGGGGGACAGGGCCTTTACGAGCAGTACTTC. The genes are TRBV13 and TRBJ2-7, with TRBD1 matching over 9 bases. The CDR3 totals 15 residues. With V trimmed by 0 bases and J by 4 bases, 4 bases remained unmatched. Germline CDR1 PRHDT, CDR2 FYEKMQ (reference sequence). The entire variable domain, with the rest obtained from reference TRBV13 and TRBJ2-7, is as follows: AAGVIQSPRHLIKEKRETATLKCYPIPRHDTVYWYQQGPGQDPQFLISFYEKMQSDKGSIPDRFSAQQFSDYHSELNMSSLELGDSALYFCASSLGGQGLYEQYFGPGTRLTVT.

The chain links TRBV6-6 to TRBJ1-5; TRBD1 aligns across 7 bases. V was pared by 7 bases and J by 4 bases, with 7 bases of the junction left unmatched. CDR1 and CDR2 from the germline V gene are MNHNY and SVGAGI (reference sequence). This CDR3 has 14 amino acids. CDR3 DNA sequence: TGTGCCAGCAATCTCAGGGGGGAAAATCAGCCCCAGCATTTT. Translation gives CASNLRGENQPQHF.

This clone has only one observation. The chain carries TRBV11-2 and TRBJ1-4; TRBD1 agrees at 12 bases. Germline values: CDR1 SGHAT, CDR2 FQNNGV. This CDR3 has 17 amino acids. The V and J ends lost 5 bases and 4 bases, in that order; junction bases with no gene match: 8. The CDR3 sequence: CASSPGQGAQHNEKLFF. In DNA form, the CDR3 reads TGTGCCAGCAGCCCGGGACAGGGGGCCCAACATAATGAAAAACTGTTTTTT. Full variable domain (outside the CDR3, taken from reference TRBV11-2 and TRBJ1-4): EAGVAQSPRYKIIEKRQSVAFWCNPISGHATLYWYQQILGQGPKLLIQFQNNGVVDDSQLPKDRFSAERLKGVDSTLKIQPAKLEDSAVYLCASSPGQGAQHNEKLFFGSGTQLSVL.

CDR3: CASSYGGAVEQFF. The CDR3 DNA is TGTGCCAGCAGTTACGGGGGGGCTGTTGAGCAGTTCTTC. The V call is TRBV6-6, the J call TRBJ2-1, with D possibly TRBD2 on 7 matching bases. Trimming removed 2 bases at V and 9 bases at J, with 11 bases between. The CDR3 is made up of 13 amino acids. Germline V lookup: CDR1 MNHNY, CDR2 SVGAGI (reference sequence).

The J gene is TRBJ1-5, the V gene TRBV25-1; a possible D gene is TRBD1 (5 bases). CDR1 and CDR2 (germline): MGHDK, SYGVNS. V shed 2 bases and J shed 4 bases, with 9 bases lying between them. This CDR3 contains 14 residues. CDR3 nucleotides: TGTGCCAGCAGTGAACCTGACAGAAATCAGCCCCAGCATTTT. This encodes CASSEPDRNQPQHF.

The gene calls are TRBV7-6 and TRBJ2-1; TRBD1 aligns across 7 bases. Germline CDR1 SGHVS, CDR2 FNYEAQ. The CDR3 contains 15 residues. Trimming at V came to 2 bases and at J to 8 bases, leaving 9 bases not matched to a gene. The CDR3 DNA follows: TGTGCCAGCAGCTTAAGTGTACAGGGGTCCCATGAGCAGTTCTTC. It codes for CASSLSVQGSHEQFF.

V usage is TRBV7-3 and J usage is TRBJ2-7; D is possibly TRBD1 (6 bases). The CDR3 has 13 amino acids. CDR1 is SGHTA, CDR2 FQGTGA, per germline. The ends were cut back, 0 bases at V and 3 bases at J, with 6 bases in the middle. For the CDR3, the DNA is TGTGCCAGCAGCTTAACGGACAGCTACGAGCAGTACTTC. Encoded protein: CASSLTDSYEQYF.

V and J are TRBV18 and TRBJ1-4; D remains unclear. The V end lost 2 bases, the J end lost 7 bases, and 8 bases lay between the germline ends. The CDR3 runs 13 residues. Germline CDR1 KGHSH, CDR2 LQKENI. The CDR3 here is CASSPLAGEKLFF. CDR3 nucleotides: TGTGCCAGCTCACCATTGGCGGGTGAAAAACTGTTTTTT.

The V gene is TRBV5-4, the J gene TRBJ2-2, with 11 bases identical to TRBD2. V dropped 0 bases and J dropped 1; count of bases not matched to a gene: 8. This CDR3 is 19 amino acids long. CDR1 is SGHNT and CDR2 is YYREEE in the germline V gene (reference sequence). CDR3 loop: CASSLGLAGGLGNTGELFF. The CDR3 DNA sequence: TGTGCCAGCAGCTTGGGCCTAGCGGGGGGCCTCGGGAACACCGGGGAGCTGTTTTTT.

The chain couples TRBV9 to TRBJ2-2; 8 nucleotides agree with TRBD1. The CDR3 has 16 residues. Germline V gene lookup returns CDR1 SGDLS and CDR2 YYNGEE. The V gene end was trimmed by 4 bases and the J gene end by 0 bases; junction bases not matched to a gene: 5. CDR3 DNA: TGTGCCAGCAGCCTAGGACAGGGATCGAACACCGGGGAGCTGTTTTTT. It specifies CASSLGQGSNTGELFF.

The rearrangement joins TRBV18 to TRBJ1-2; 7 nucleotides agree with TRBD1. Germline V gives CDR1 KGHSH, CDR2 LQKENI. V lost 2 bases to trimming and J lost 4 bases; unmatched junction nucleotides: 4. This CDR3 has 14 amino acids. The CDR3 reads CASSPTGDSYGYTF. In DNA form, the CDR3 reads TGTGCCAGCTCACCAACAGGGGACAGCTATGGCTACACCTTC.

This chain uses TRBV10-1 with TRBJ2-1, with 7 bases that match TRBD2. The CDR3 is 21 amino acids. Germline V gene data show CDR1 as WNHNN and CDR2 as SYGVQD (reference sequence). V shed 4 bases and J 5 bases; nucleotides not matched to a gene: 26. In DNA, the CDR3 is TGCGCCAGCAGTGGGGGTTTGGGGAGAGATCCGGGACTACAACCACACAATGAGCAGTTCTTC. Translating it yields CASSGGLGRDPGLQPHNEQFF.

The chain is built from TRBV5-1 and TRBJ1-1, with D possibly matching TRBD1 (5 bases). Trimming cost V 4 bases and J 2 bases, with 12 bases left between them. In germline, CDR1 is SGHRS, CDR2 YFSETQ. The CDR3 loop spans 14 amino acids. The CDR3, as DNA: TGCGCCAGCAGCCCGGAAAGGGGTAACACTGAAGCTTTCTTT. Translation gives CASSPERGNTEAFF.

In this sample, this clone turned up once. For the CDR3, the DNA is TGTGCCAGCAGCCTACCCCCGAGGGGGGGGGCCTCTGGGGCCAACGTCCTGACTTTC. Translating gives CASSLPPRGGASGANVLTF. V gene TRBV7-9 combines with J gene TRBJ2-6; possible D gene TRBD2, 7 bases. This CDR3 spans 19 amino acids. Deletions cut 5 bases from V and 0 bases from J, with 20 bases between. Germline V gene sequence: CDR1 SEHNR, CDR2 FQNEAQ (reference sequence).

The CDR3 sequence: CASSQVGDSADTQYF. The CDR3 DNA sequence: TGTGCCAGCAGCCAAGTAGGTGATAGCGCAGATACGCAGTATTTT. The chain carries TRBV4-2 and TRBJ2-3; a possible D gene is TRBD2 (5 bases). Germline CDR1 reads LGHNA; CDR2 reads YNFKEQ. Trimming stripped 1 base from V and 4 bases from J, with 12 bases between. The CDR3 covers 15 residues.

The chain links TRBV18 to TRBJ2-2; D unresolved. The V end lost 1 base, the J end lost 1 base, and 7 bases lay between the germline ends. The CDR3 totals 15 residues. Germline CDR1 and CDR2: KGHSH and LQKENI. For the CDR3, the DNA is TGTGCCAGCTCACCACTAGTCGAGAACACCGGGGAGCTGTTTTTT. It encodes CASSPLVENTGELFF.

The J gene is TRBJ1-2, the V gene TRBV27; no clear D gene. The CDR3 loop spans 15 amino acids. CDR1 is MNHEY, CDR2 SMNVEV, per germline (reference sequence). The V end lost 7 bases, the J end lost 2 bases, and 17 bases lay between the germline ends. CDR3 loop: CASNPLGQANYGYTF. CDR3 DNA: TGTGCCAGCAACCCATTGGGTCAGGCGAACTATGGCTACACCTTC.